This TCR beta chain originates from a study of PD-L1 blockade in urothelial cancer. Study-wide background: Patients arrived having already received 0 to 3 prior chemotherapy regimens. Median T cell yield from blood was about 130,000. Analyzed time points were 3 weeks (second dose) and 6 weeks after therapy began.

Here immunoSEQ multiplex PCR was the method, and the copy in TCRdb shows in-frame clones only, minus some. The sample shows under 25,000 clones, more than 70% of them seen only once. Time point noted: peripheral blood 6 weeks after treatment start. V dropped 4 bases and J dropped 8; count of bases not matched to a gene: 14. The CDR3 is made up of 17 amino acids. Looked up from germline, CDR1 is LNHDA and CDR2 is SQIVND (reference sequence). The sequence was obtained from a man aged 65 to 85 with urothelial cancer. The material sequenced was PBMCs, taken around atezolizumab (anti-PD-L1) treatment. This chain joins TRBV19 and TRBJ2-1, with 10 positions matching TRBD2. CDR3 bases: TGTGCCAGTAGTACCGGACAGGGACTAGCGAGTGACGATGAGCAGTTCTTC. It yields the protein CASSTGQGLASDDEQFF.